The clone carrying this T cell receptor beta chain was picked up many times. Its target is not known. These data belong to a study of T cell repertoires in cytomegalovirus infection. Study background: TCR beta signatures that were public indicated CMV infection and matching HLA type.

This CDR3 has 18 amino acids. Germline V gene lookup returns CDR1 SGHTA and CDR2 FQGNSA. V trimming: 5 bases; J trimming: 1 base; junction bases outside the gene matches: 10. MiXCR, applied by TCRdb to the reads, yields one record per CDR3 protein. The sample holds about 680,000 distinct CDR3 sequences, roughly 24% seen once. General study findings and limits: Summed public TCR beta family frequency identified CMV carriers bearing the relevant HLA. The ex vivo response showed dominance by HLA-C-restricted CMV-specific TCR beta clonotypes.

Material: CD8+ T cells from PBMCs. The sequence was collected from a human donor in good health (CMV status not recorded). Some clones in this sample may be carry-over from other donors' samples. J is TRBJ2-1 and V is TRBV7-2; 11 bases are shared with TRBD1. As DNA, the CDR3 is TGTGCCAGCAGCGGGTGGGACAGGGGGACTAGGTCCTACAATGAGCAGTTCTTC. This codes for CASSGWDRGTRSYNEQFF.